These 31 T cell receptor beta chains share one sample of origin, sequenced in a study of T cell changes during pregnancy in multiple sclerosis. Only in-frame clones appear in the TCRdb table, and some are missing; sequencing was by immunoSEQ multiplex PCR. The data contain approximately 88,000 clones, 85% to 95% of them singletons. This specimen consisted of peripheral blood, obtained in the first trimester of pregnancy. These receptor sequences come from a female donor with multiple sclerosis, enrolled in a pregnancy study.

The genes are TRBV5-1 and TRBJ2-2, with 8 bases aligning to TRBD1. The V segment lost 3 bases and the J segment 6 bases; nucleotides outside the gene matches: 10. Germline loops: CDR1 SGHRS, CDR2 YFSETQ. The CDR3 consists of 16 residues. CDR3 sequence (DNA): TGCGCCAGCAGCTGGACAGGACAGGGTGAGGCCGGGGAGCTGTTTTTT. It is translated as CASSWTGQGEAGELFF.

This chain joins TRBV7-9 and TRBJ1-2; 7 bases fit TRBD1. The CDR3 totals 15 residues. CDR1 is SEHNR and CDR2 is FQNEAQ in the germline V gene (reference sequence). With 1 base clipped from V and 0 bases from J, the junction kept 2 bases outside the gene matches. The CDR3 DNA sequence: TGTGCCAGCAGCTTAGGGGACAGAGCTAACTATGGCTACACCTTC. Protein: CASSLGDRANYGYTF. The full variable domain, rest sourced from reference TRBV7-9 and TRBJ1-2, is DTGVSQNPRHKITKRGQNVTFRCDPISEHNRLYWYRQTLGQGPEFLTYFQNEAQLEKSRLLSDRFSAERPKGSFSTLEIQRTEQGDSAMYLCASSLGDRANYGYTFGSGTRLTVV.

This clone was recorded a few times. The gene calls are TRBV7-9 and TRBJ1-5, with D possibly being TRBD1 (5 bases). The V gene's germline CDR1 is SEHNR and CDR2 FQNEAQ (reference sequence). This CDR3 has 14 amino acids. Trimming removed 4 bases from V and 8 bases from J, with 15 bases in between. This CDR3 reads CASSYDRGLEPQHF. DNA for the CDR3: TGTGCCAGCAGCTACGATAGGGGCCTAGAGCCCCAGCATTTT.

The chain joins TRBV9 to TRBJ1-2; D perhaps matches TRBD1 (6 bases). CDR1 SGDLS and CDR2 YYNGEE come from the germline V gene. The CDR3 totals 15 residues. V was trimmed by 4 bases and J by 4 bases, leaving 17 bases between them. The CDR3 sequence is CASSNTLTGLYGYTF. The CDR3 DNA reads TGTGCCAGCAGCAACACCCTGACAGGTCTCTATGGCTACACCTTC.

This chain links TRBV7-9 with TRBJ1-5; no clear D gene. V lost 3 bases and J lost 6, with 6 bases in between. The CDR3 consists of 12 residues. Germline V gives CDR1 SEHNR, CDR2 FQNEAQ (reference sequence). The CDR3 protein is CASSFFSQPQHF. CDR3 sequence (DNA): TGTGCCAGCAGCTTCTTCAGTCAGCCCCAGCATTTT.

The V call is TRBV6-5, the J call TRBJ1-1; no clear D gene. This CDR3 comprises 15 residues. V lost 0 bases to trimming and J lost 2 bases, with 10 bases between them. Looked up from germline, CDR1 is MNHEY and CDR2 is SVGAGI. CDR3 sequence: CASSYSWAGNTEAFF. CDR3 nucleotide sequence: TGTGCCAGCAGTTACTCGTGGGCAGGAAACACTGAAGCTTTCTTT.

The V gene is TRBV2, the J gene TRBJ2-7, with D maybe TRBD2 (6 bases). Germline V gives CDR1 SNHLY, CDR2 FYNNEI. V gave up 2 bases and J gave up 3 bases, with 17 bases separating them. This CDR3 has 16 residues. In nucleotides, the CDR3 is TGTGCCAGCAGTGAATCCGCGGGGCGGACTAACTACGAGCAGTACTTC. Its protein product is CASSESAGRTNYEQYF. Together with reference TRBV2 and TRBJ2-7, the CDR3 gives the full variable domain: EPEVTQTPSHQVTQMGQEVILRCVPISNHLYFYWYRQILGQKVEFLVSFYNNEISEKSEIFDDQFSVERPDGSNFTLKIRSTKLEDSAMYFCASSESAGRTNYEQYFGPGTRLTVT.

This clone came up once. The chain is built from TRBV19 and TRBJ2-2; perhaps TRBD2 as D (6 bases). Trimming took 7 bases from V and 5 from J, leaving 20 bases between them. Germline V gene lookup returns CDR1 LNHDA and CDR2 SQIVND (reference sequence). The CDR3 runs to 16 residues. The CDR3 DNA sequence: TGTGCCAGTATGGGGCCCGGGGGTTACCCTACCGGGGAGCTGTTTTTT. Translating gives CASMGPGGYPTGELFF. The whole variable domain, remainder taken from reference TRBV19 and TRBJ2-2, is DGGITQSPKYLFRKEGQNVTLSCEQNLNHDAMYWYRQDPGQGLRLIYYSQIVNDFQKGDIAEGYSVSREKKESFPLTVTSAQKNPTAFYLCASMGPGGYPTGELFFGEGSRLTVL.

The genes are TRBV7-3 and TRBJ1-1; D is undetermined. Germline loops: CDR1 SGHTA, CDR2 FQGTGA. This CDR3 comprises 16 residues. Trimming stripped 1 base from V and 0 bases from J, with 12 bases between. The CDR3 bases are TGTGCCAGCAGCTTAATCGGTGTAGTCATGAACACTGAAGCTTTCTTT. This translates into CASSLIGVVMNTEAFF. Looking up the rest from reference TRBV7-3 and TRBJ1-1 gives the full variable domain: GAGVSQTPSNKVTEKGKYVELRCDPISGHTALYWYRQSLGQGPEFLIYFQGTGAADDSGLPNDRFFAVRPEGSVSTLKIQRTERGDSAVYLCASSLIGVVMNTEAFFGQGTRLTVV.

V and J are TRBV7-8 and TRBJ2-1; no definite D call. In germline, CDR1 is SGHVS, CDR2 FQNEAQ. This CDR3 comprises 11 residues. V was pared by 6 bases and J by 5 bases, with 5 bases between. As DNA, the CDR3 is TGTGCCAGCAGTATAAACAATGAGCAGTTCTTC. It encodes CASSINNEQFF.

The chain employs TRBV5-4 and TRBJ2-5; D is possibly TRBD2 (5 bases). There are 12 residues in the CDR3. The germline CDR1 and CDR2 sequences are SGHNT and YYREEE (reference sequence). V lost 7 bases to trimming and J lost 3 bases, with 10 bases between them. CDR3 sequence: CASSQREETQYF. In DNA, the CDR3 is TGTGCCAGCTCCCAGAGGGAAGAGACCCAGTACTTC.

The chain combines TRBV7-8 with TRBJ1-5, with D perhaps matching TRBD1 (5 bases). The CDR3 contains 15 residues. V was shortened by 0 bases and J by 5 bases, with 11 bases between the two germline ends. CDR1 SGHVS and CDR2 FQNEAQ come from the germline V gene. The CDR3 bases are TGTGCCAGCAGCTTAGCGTTAAGGGGCGATCAGCCCCAGCATTTT. It encodes CASSLALRGDQPQHF.

The gene calls are TRBV7-8 and TRBJ2-5, with TRBD2 matching 7 bases. With V trimmed by 5 bases and J by 3 bases, 9 bases remained unmatched. The CDR3 consists of 15 residues. Germline CDR1 reads SGHVS; CDR2 reads FQNEAQ. The CDR3 DNA is TGTGCCAGCAGCCAGACCCTAGCGGCAAAAGAGACCCAGTACTTC. This gives the protein CASSQTLAAKETQYF.

The chain employs TRBV6-6 and TRBJ1-1, with D unresolved. V lost 4 bases and J lost 5, with 8 bases in between. The CDR3 sequence is 12 residues long. The germline V gene encodes CDR1 MNHNY and CDR2 SVGAGI (reference sequence). The CDR3: CASSFPGTEAFF. CDR3 coding DNA: TGTGCCAGCAGTTTCCCGGGGACTGAAGCTTTCTTT.

The chain uses TRBV19 and TRBJ2-7, with 7 positions matching TRBD1. The V gene's germline CDR1 is LNHDA and CDR2 SQIVND (reference sequence). CDR3 size: 15 residues. V gave up 1 base and J gave up 3 bases; unmatched junction bases: 6. This CDR3 reads CASSIAETGSYEQYF. In DNA, the CDR3 is TGTGCCAGTAGTATAGCCGAGACAGGGAGCTACGAGCAGTACTTC.

The rearrangement joins TRBV11-1 to TRBJ1-1; D not certain. V was pared by 1 base and J by 1 base, with 10 bases between. This CDR3 contains 15 residues. CDR1 is SGHAT, CDR2 FQDESV, per germline (reference sequence). CDR3 coding DNA: TGTGCCAGCAGCTTAGGGTACACAGAGAACACTGAAGCTTTCTTT. It specifies CASSLGYTENTEAFF.

The gene calls are TRBV9 and TRBJ2-5, with D perhaps matching TRBD1 (5 bases). The CDR3 is made up of 17 amino acids. The germline gives CDR1 SGDLS, CDR2 YYNGEE. Between the trimmed V and J ends, which lost 0 bases and 2 bases, there was a span of 17 bases. CDR3 sequence: CASSVDPHRQQQETQYF. Here the CDR3 DNA reads TGTGCCAGCAGCGTAGACCCCCACAGACAGCAGCAAGAGACCCAGTACTTC. Full variable domain (outside the CDR3, taken from reference TRBV9 and TRBJ2-5): DSGVTQTPKHLITATGQRVTLRCSPRSGDLSVYWYQQSLDQGLQFLIQYYNGEERAKGNILERFSAQQFPDLHSELNLSSLELGDSALYFCASSVDPHRQQQETQYFGPGTRLLVL.

The chain uses TRBV11-2 and TRBJ1-2, with 8 bases aligning to TRBD1. CDR3 length: 14 amino acids. Germline V CDR1 and CDR2: SGHAT, FQNNGV. J was trimmed by 4 bases and V by 5 bases; bases with no gene match: 6. In nucleotides, the CDR3 is TGTGCCAGCAGCCCAGGGGGCGCCGGCTATGGCTACACCTTC. Translating it yields CASSPGGAGYGYTF.

This clone has only one observation. The chain recombines TRBV7-3 with TRBJ2-3, with a tentative D call TRBD2 (7 bases). V lost 4 bases and J 6 bases, leaving 17 bases between the germline ends. Germline values: CDR1 SGHTA, CDR2 FQGTGA. This CDR3 spans 15 amino acids. CDR3 DNA: TGTGCCAGCAGCTCTACCGGGGGGCTGGTCGATACGCAGTATTTT. As protein: CASSSTGGLVDTQYF.

The chain employs TRBV4-2 and TRBJ2-3; a possible D gene is TRBD2 (5 bases). This CDR3 has 16 amino acids. Deletions cut 0 bases from V and 2 bases from J, with 12 bases between. CDR1 is LGHNA and CDR2 is YNFKEQ in the germline V gene. The CDR3 here is CASSQDGRGYTDTQYF. CDR3 coding DNA: TGTGCCAGCAGCCAAGATGGGCGAGGGTACACAGATACGCAGTATTTT.

This clone was counted only a few times. The J gene is TRBJ2-7, the V gene TRBV4-2, with no clear D. V was pared by 0 bases and J by 0 bases, with 6 bases between. The CDR3 extends over 14 amino acids. CDR1 and CDR2 from the germline V gene are LGHNA and YNFKEQ. The CDR3 nucleotides are TGTGCCAGCAGCCAAGAGATCAGCTCCTACGAGCAGTACTTC. As protein: CASSQEISSYEQYF.

The gene calls are TRBV13 and TRBJ1-5, with 9 bases lining up with TRBD1. Per germline, CDR1 PRHDT and CDR2 FYEKMQ (reference sequence). The CDR3 loop spans 16 amino acids. The V gene end was trimmed by 0 bases and the J gene end by 7 bases; junction bases not matched to a gene: 7. The DNA for the CDR3 is TGTGCCAGCAGCTTAGGGACAGGGGGTGTGGTCCAGCCCCAGCATTTT. It is translated as CASSLGTGGVVQPQHF.

About this clone itself: Relative to the germline gene, one junction end is altered; a read error may explain this. This chain connects TRBV7-7 to TRBJ2-6; D may be TRBD2 (5 bases). This CDR3 spans 17 amino acids. In germline, CDR1 is SSHAT, CDR2 FNYEAQ (reference sequence). This CDR3 is CASSPGFPGAGANVLTF. The CDR3 coding sequence is TGTGCTAGCAGCCCGGGGTTCCCGGGCGCTGGGGCCAACGTCCTGACTTTC.

The chain is built from TRBV6-1 and TRBJ2-7; D possibly corresponds to TRBD2 (5 bases). The CDR3 covers 12 residues. V was shortened by 5 bases and J by 5 bases, with 10 bases between the two germline ends. Per the germline V gene, CDR1 is MNHNS and CDR2 is SASEGT. The CDR3 DNA is TGTGCCAGCAGTCCGAACGGGGACGAGCAGTACTTC. It specifies CASSPNGDEQYF.

The genes are TRBV6-1 and TRBJ2-3; 9 nucleotides align to TRBD2. The CDR3 covers 14 residues. In germline, CDR1 is MNHNS, CDR2 SASEGT. The V segment lost 8 bases and the J segment 4 bases; nucleotides outside the gene matches: 7. The CDR3 DNA is TGTGCCAGCGCCATTAGCGGGGGAGCAGATACGCAGTATTTT. Encoded protein: CASAISGGADTQYF.

V usage is TRBV5-1 and J usage is TRBJ2-1, with D maybe TRBD2 (6 bases). The germline V gene encodes CDR1 SGHRS and CDR2 YFSETQ. CDR3 length: 13 residues. The germline V and J ends were trimmed by 4 bases and 8 bases, with 13 bases remaining between them. DNA for the CDR3: TGCGCCAGCAGCCACCGACAGCGGGATGAGCAGTTCTTC. This sequence encodes CASSHRQRDEQFF. The variable domain in full, completed from reference TRBV5-1 and TRBJ2-1, reads KAGVTQTPRYLIKTRGQQVTLSCSPISGHRSVSWYQQTPGQGLQFLFEYFSETQRNKGNFPGRFSGRQFSNSRSEMNVSTLELGDSALYLCASSHRQRDEQFFGPGTRLTVL.

The chain has TRBV18 and TRBJ2-4; D perhaps matches TRBD1 (6 bases). Germline V CDR1 and CDR2: KGHSH, LQKENI. The ends were cut back, 3 bases at V and 0 bases at J, with 15 bases in the middle. The CDR3 extends over 17 amino acids. The CDR3 DNA follows: TGTGCCAGCTCACCGGATGGACAGAAACTAGCCAAAAACATTCAGTACTTC. Its translation is CASSPDGQKLAKNIQYF.

The chain employs TRBV27 and TRBJ1-6; D unresolved. The germline CDR1 and CDR2 sequences are MNHEY and SMNVEV (reference sequence). CDR3 length equals 13 residues. V was trimmed by 5 bases and J by 11 bases, leaving 13 bases between them. The CDR3 is CASSKVEGAPLHF. Here the CDR3 DNA reads TGTGCCAGCAGTAAGGTTGAGGGAGCACCCCTCCACTTT.

CDR3 bases: TGTGCCAGCAGTGCCGACAATTCTAACTATGGCTACACCTTC. Translated: CASSADNSNYGYTF. The chain employs TRBV6-6 and TRBJ1-2; no reliable D call. Per germline, CDR1 MNHNY and CDR2 SVGAGI (reference sequence). Trimming shortened V by 5 bases and J by 0 bases, and 10 bases separated the two germline ends. The CDR3 runs 14 residues.

This chain uses TRBV18 with TRBJ2-3, with D hard to call. Germline-derived CDR1 and CDR2 are KGHSH and LQKENI. The germline V and J ends were trimmed by 4 bases and 0 bases, with 14 bases remaining between them. This CDR3 spans 16 amino acids. The CDR3 spells CASSRLSAGSTDTQYF. CDR3 bases: TGTGCCAGCTCACGACTCTCGGCTGGAAGCACAGATACGCAGTATTTT.

J is TRBJ2-3 and V is TRBV5-8, with 8 bases identical to TRBD2. The CDR3 has 18 residues. Germline CDR1 SGHTS, CDR2 YDEGEE. After removal of 0 bases from V and 6 bases from J, the junction contained 15 bases not matched to a gene. CDR3 DNA: TGTGCCAGCAGCTTGGTCCGGGATAGCGGGACCCTTCGGGATACGCAGTATTTT. Amino acids: CASSLVRDSGTLRDTQYF.